This record concerns one T cell receptor beta chain sequence. Unique molecular identifiers were used in preparing the TCRbeta library. TCRdb used MiXCR to reprocess the PCR reads, holding one entry per CDR3 protein. The sample has 200,000 to 300,000 distinct CDR3 sequences, around 12% seen once. CDR3 length: 17 amino acids. J was trimmed by 5 bases and V by 1 base; bases with no gene match: 13. Germline V gene data show CDR1 as DFQATT and CDR2 as SNEGSKA (reference sequence). The data are from a study of T-cell reconstitution after alpha-beta-depleted transplantation in children. The V call is TRBV20-1, the J call TRBJ2-5; 10 bases fit TRBD2. The sequence derives from a human donor who donated a stem cell graft to a child with acute lymphoblastic leukemia. Sequencing used PBMCs from the stem cell graft donor, obtained from the stem cell graft. The CDR3: CSARGQGAGGPWETQYF. The CDR3 DNA follows: TGCAGTGCTAGAGGGCAGGGAGCGGGAGGGCCCTGGGAGACCCAGTACTTC.